One and the same sample provided the 19 T cell receptor beta chains below, sequenced in a study of blood T cells in healthy people across ages. PCR was performed a second time for roughly 6 to 12 cycles using a sample-barcoded 5' primer and a J-beta primer mix. TCRdb re-called the 5' RACE reads through MiXCR, storing one row per CDR3 protein. The data contain about 830,000 distinct CDR3 sequences, around 62% of them singletons. The sequencing sample was made of blood. These receptors all come from a man aged 30 to 39 in good health.

The CDR3 nucleotides read TGTGCCAGCAGCCAGGGGACAGGGACCAGTGAAAAACTGTTTTTT. It translates to CASSQGTGTSEKLFF. The chain carries TRBV7-9 and TRBJ1-4; TRBD1 matches at 9 bases. V lost 5 bases and J lost 7; bases outside the gene matches: 8. The CDR3 is 15 amino acids. Germline V CDR1 and CDR2: SEHNR, FQNEAQ (reference sequence).

V gene TRBV4-3 combines with J gene TRBJ2-7, with 9 bases aligning to TRBD1. This CDR3 spans 15 amino acids. The V segment lost 8 bases and the J segment 0 bases; nucleotides outside the gene matches: 8. The germline gives CDR1 LGHNA, CDR2 YSLEER. CDR3 amino acids: CASGIGTGTSYEQYF. CDR3 nucleotide sequence: TGCGCCAGCGGCATTGGGACAGGGACCTCCTACGAGCAGTACTTC.

The chain joins TRBV14 to TRBJ2-3; either TRBD1 or TRBD2 may supply D (6 bases each). There are 17 residues in the CDR3. Per germline, CDR1 SGHDN and CDR2 FVKESK. The germline V and J ends were trimmed by 1 base and 2 bases, with 16 bases remaining between them. The CDR3 protein is CASSQGRGGFFTDTQYF. In DNA form, the CDR3 reads TGTGCCAGCAGCCAAGGCAGAGGGGGGTTCTTCACAGATACGCAGTATTTT. The entire variable domain, with the rest obtained from reference TRBV14 and TRBJ2-3, is as follows: EAGVTQFPSHSVIEKGQTVTLRCDPISGHDNLYWYRRVMGKEIKFLLHFVKESKQDESGMPNNRFLAERTGGTYSTLKVQPAELEDSGVYFCASSQGRGGFFTDTQYFGPGTRLTVL.

This chain uses TRBV6-2 or TRBV6-3 with TRBJ1-2; possible D gene TRBD1, 6 bases. From germline, CDR1 is MNHEY and CDR2 SVGEGT. The CDR3 is 14 amino acids. V was trimmed by 0 bases and J by 4 bases, leaving 9 bases between them. The CDR3 region has the DNA TGTGCCAGCAGTTACTCGCAGGGGCCCTATGGCTACACCTTC. It is translated as CASSYSQGPYGYTF.

The genes are TRBV6-5 and TRBJ1-6; no clear D gene. V gave up 0 bases and J gave up 7 bases, with 10 bases separating them. CDR3 length: 15 residues. Germline V gives CDR1 MNHEY, CDR2 SVGAGI. CDR3 sequence reads: CASSYSADWNSPLHF. The CDR3 nucleotides are TGTGCCAGCAGTTACTCGGCAGATTGGAATTCACCCCTCCACTTT.

The V gene is TRBV6-5, the J gene TRBJ2-5; the match to TRBD1 covers 10 bases. The DNA end favors TRBJ2-7, so the J call may be wrong. The CDR3 is made up of 15 amino acids. Germline V gene sequence: CDR1 MNHEY, CDR2 SVGAGI. CDR3 in DNA: TGTGCCAGCAGTTACACAGGACAGGGGGGCTACGAGCAGTACTTC. Translation: CASSYTGQGGYEQYF.

This chain joins TRBV15 and TRBJ2-7; D call uncertain. Trimming removed 4 bases at V and 3 bases at J, with 10 bases between. Germline values: CDR1 LNHNV, CDR2 YYDKDF (reference sequence). The CDR3 totals 13 residues. Here the CDR3 DNA reads TGTGCCACCAGCATGACGACGAACTACGAGCAGTACTTC. It codes for CATSMTTNYEQYF.

This chain uses TRBV2 with TRBJ2-7; 8 nucleotides match TRBD1. V lost 2 bases and J lost 7; bases outside the gene matches: 7. Germline loops: CDR1 SNHLY, CDR2 FYNNEI. The CDR3 consists of 14 residues. The CDR3 spells CASSESDRGVEQYF. As DNA, the CDR3 is TGTGCCAGCAGTGAAAGCGACAGGGGTGTAGAGCAGTACTTC. The whole variable domain, filled in from reference TRBV2 and TRBJ2-7, reads EPEVTQTPSHQVTQMGQEVILRCVPISNHLYFYWYRQILGQKVEFLVSFYNNEISEKSEIFDDQFSVERPDGSNFTLKIRSTKLEDSAMYFCASSESDRGVEQYFGPGTRLTVT.

This clonotype was seen repeatedly, ten times or more. The rearrangement uses TRBV6-4 and TRBJ2-1; tentatively, D is TRBD2 (5 bases). Trimming removed 6 bases at V and 8 bases at J, with 17 bases between. The CDR3 extends over 14 amino acids. CDR1 MRHNA and CDR2 SNTAGT come from the germline V gene. CDR3 sequence: CASSPGLGSDEQFF. In nucleotides, the CDR3 is TGTGCCAGCAGCCCGGGCCTGGGGAGTGATGAGCAGTTCTTC.

The rearrangement uses TRBV5-1 and TRBJ2-5, with D possibly TRBD1 on 6 matching bases. V was clipped by 3 bases and J by 11 bases, with 20 bases between them. Germline V lookup: CDR1 SGHRS, CDR2 YFSETQ. The CDR3 totals 14 residues. The CDR3, as DNA: TGCGCCAGCAGCTCACGGACAGCCCACAATGAGCAGTACTTC. Protein product: CASSSRTAHNEQYF.

V is TRBV4-3 and J is TRBJ1-2, with a possible D match to TRBD1 (5 bases). CDR3 size: 12 residues. Per the germline V gene, CDR1 is LGHNA and CDR2 is YSLEER. The V end lost 0 bases, the J end lost 8 bases, and 7 bases lay between the germline ends. Here the CDR3 DNA reads TGCGCCAGCAGCCAAGAGAGGGGAGGCTACACCTTC. This codes for CASSQERGGYTF.

The chain employs TRBV3-1 and TRBJ2-7, with TRBD1 matching 7 bases. This CDR3 has 14 amino acids. The V segment lost 5 bases and the J segment 1 base; nucleotides outside the gene matches: 5. Germline V gives CDR1 LGHDT, CDR2 YNNKEL (reference sequence). The CDR3 sequence is CASSFGQVSYEQYF. The DNA for the CDR3 is TGTGCCAGCAGCTTTGGACAGGTTTCCTACGAGCAGTACTTC.

The chain uses TRBV28 and TRBJ1-5; D not resolved. This CDR3 is 15 amino acids long. Trimming cost V 7 bases and J 3 bases, with 16 bases left between them. Germline V gene lookup returns CDR1 MDHEN and CDR2 SYDVKM. CDR3 loop: CASTRVREYNQPQHF. CDR3 DNA: TGTGCCAGCACAAGGGTGAGAGAGTACAATCAGCCCCAGCATTTT.

The chain recombines TRBV6-5 with TRBJ2-4; 10 positions match TRBD2. The DNA end lines up better with TRBJ2-7; the J call may be wrong. CDR1 MNHEY and CDR2 SVGAGI come from the germline V gene. The CDR3 is 15 amino acids. The CDR3 DNA is TGTGCCAGCATGGCCGGACTAGCGGACACCTACGAGCAGTACTTC. Its translation: CASMAGLADTYEQYF.

This sequence joins TRBV29-1 and TRBJ2-3; the D gene is possibly TRBD2 (5 bases). Looked up from germline, CDR1 is SQVTM and CDR2 is ANQGSEA. The length of the CDR3 is 14 residues. Trimming shortened V by 3 bases and J by 4 bases, and 14 bases separated the two germline ends. CDR3 nucleotides: TGCAGCGTTGAGCGTGTAGGGAGCCCAGATACGCAGTATTTT. Amino acid sequence: CSVERVGSPDTQYF.

V is TRBV10-3 and J is TRBJ2-1, with D perhaps given as TRBD1 or TRBD2 (5 bases each). The CDR3 is 15 residues long. Germline loops: CDR1 ENHRY, CDR2 SYGVKD. Trimming pared 4 bases from V and 4 bases from J, leaving 14 bases between. For the CDR3, the DNA is TGTGCCATCAGTGGGATAACAGGAGGTTACAATGAGCAGTTCTTC. This gives the protein CAISGITGGYNEQFF.

This chain uses TRBV7-2 with TRBJ2-5; 10 bases are shared with TRBD2. V was pared by 5 bases and J by 4 bases, with 13 bases of the junction left unmatched. The germline V gene has CDR1 SGHTA and CDR2 FQGNSA. There are 17 residues in the CDR3. CDR3 in amino acids: CASSPIAGGPEAETQYF. DNA for the CDR3: TGTGCCAGCAGCCCTATAGCGGGGGGCCCCGAGGCAGAGACCCAGTACTTC. Using reference TRBV7-2 and TRBJ2-5 for the parts outside the CDR3, the full variable domain is GAGVSQSPSNKVTEKGKDVELRCDPISGHTALYWYRQSLGQGLEFLIYFQGNSAPDKSGLPSDRFSAERTGGSVSTLTIQRTQQEDSAVYLCASSPIAGGPEAETQYFGPGTRLLVL.

The chain carries TRBV28 and TRBJ1-4; a possible D gene is TRBD1 (5 bases). Looked up from germline, CDR1 is MDHEN and CDR2 is SYDVKM. This CDR3 comprises 15 residues. Trimming pared 7 bases from V and 6 bases from J, leaving 18 bases between. The CDR3 here is CASTPPDTVHEKLFF. The CDR3 DNA is TGTGCCAGCACCCCCCCGGACACAGTCCATGAAAAACTGTTTTTT. Filled out from reference TRBV28 and TRBJ1-4, the complete variable domain reads DVKVTQSSRYLVKRTGEKVFLECVQDMDHENMFWYRQDPGLGLRLIYFSYDVKMKEKGDIPEGYSVSREKKERFSLILESASTNQTSMYLCASTPPDTVHEKLFFGSGTQLSVL.

The chain recombines TRBV6-5 with TRBJ2-5; D not certain. This CDR3 is built from 12 residues. Looked up from germline, CDR1 is MNHEY and CDR2 is SVGAGI. Trimming stripped 6 bases from V and 7 bases from J, with 12 bases between. This chain's CDR3 is CASSPLPGTQYF. CDR3 nucleotide sequence: TGTGCCAGCAGCCCGCTCCCCGGGACCCAGTACTTC.